The 17 T cell receptor beta chains in this list originate from one sample, sequenced in a study of blood T cell repertoires in COVID-19. Assay: immunoSEQ multiplex PCR; the TCRdb copy retains only in-frame clones and omits some. Among tens of thousands of clones listed, roughly nine tenths were seen once. The sample comprised peripheral blood. These TCRs come from a man in his sixties with acute or convalescent COVID-19.

The chain recombines TRBV12-5 with TRBJ1-1; D is uncertain. V was shortened by 3 bases and J by 10 bases, with 9 bases between the two germline ends. The CDR3 runs 11 residues. Germline CDR1 reads LGHNT; CDR2 reads FRNRAP. CDR3 sequence (DNA): TGTGCTAGTGGTTTCGGTCGGGGAGCTTTCTTT. Its protein is CASGFGRGAFF.

The chain uses TRBV9 and TRBJ1-2; D gene unclear. This CDR3 comprises 14 residues. V lost 6 bases and J 4 bases, leaving 16 bases between the germline ends. Germline CDR1 SGDLS, CDR2 YYNGEE. CDR3 loop: CASTHPGFLYGYTF. The CDR3, as DNA: TGTGCCAGCACCCACCCCGGGTTCCTCTATGGCTACACCTTC.

This rearrangement joins TRBV12-5 to TRBJ1-1; 7 nucleotides align to TRBD1. The V and J ends lost 6 bases and 3 bases, in that order; junction bases with no gene match: 22. Germline V gives CDR1 LGHNT, CDR2 FRNRAP. The CDR3 totals 19 residues. The CDR3 loop reads CASGYNKINLRDSYTEAFF. DNA for the CDR3: TGTGCTAGTGGATACAACAAAATAAACCTCCGGGACAGTTACACTGAAGCTTTCTTT.

The chain employs TRBV27 and TRBJ1-6; possibly TRBD1 for D (5 bases). Germline CDR1 reads MNHEY; CDR2 reads SMNVEV (reference sequence). The CDR3 totals 15 residues. V was shortened by 3 bases and J by 4 bases, with 10 bases between the two germline ends. The CDR3 sequence is CASSLGPAYNSPLHF. CDR3 sequence (DNA): TGTGCCAGCAGTTTGGGGCCAGCTTATAATTCACCCCTCCACTTT.

The rearrangement joins TRBV10-3 to TRBJ2-7, with D possibly matching TRBD2 (6 bases). Germline CDR1 ENHRY, CDR2 SYGVKD. V dropped 6 bases and J dropped 2 bases, with 8 bases sitting between them. CDR3 length equals 12 residues. In nucleotides, the CDR3 is TGTGCCATCAGCGCGGGAACCTACGAGCAGTACTTC. Its translation is CAISAGTYEQYF.

J is TRBJ1-5 and V is TRBV24-1; 9 nucleotides match TRBD1. V dropped 1 base and J dropped 2; count of bases not matched to a gene: 11. Germline CDR1 is KGHDR and CDR2 is SFDVKD. The CDR3 runs 19 residues. In nucleotides, the CDR3 is TGTGCCACCAGTGATTTACAACAGGGGGCGGGTGAGGGCAATCAGCCCCAGCATTTT. It is translated as CATSDLQQGAGEGNQPQHF.

The chain recombines TRBV6-6 with TRBJ2-7; tentative D call: TRBD2 (7 bases). The ends were cut back, 6 bases at V and 7 bases at J, with 19 bases in the middle. The CDR3 covers 14 residues. Germline V gene data show CDR1 as MNHNY and CDR2 as SVGAGI (reference sequence). CDR3 nucleotide sequence: TGTGCCAGCAGAACGGGGGGCGCGACGTGGGAGCAGTACTTC. The encoded protein is CASRTGGATWEQYF.

The rearrangement joins TRBV19 to TRBJ1-3; 9 bases fit TRBD1. Losses at the gene ends were 4 bases for V and 4 bases for J; bases not matched to a gene: 5. The CDR3 length is 15 residues. Germline assignment: CDR1 LNHDA and CDR2 SQIVND (reference sequence). The CDR3 here is CASSRDRERGNTIYF. The CDR3 DNA is TGTGCCAGTAGTAGGGACAGGGAGCGCGGAAACACCATATATTTT.

The chain combines TRBV5-4 with TRBJ1-2; 10 bases fit TRBD1. Trimming took 4 bases from V and 7 from J; bases not matched to a gene: 7. Germline CDR1 is SGHNT and CDR2 is YYREEE (reference sequence). There are 14 residues in the CDR3. The CDR3 region has the DNA TGTGCCAGCAGCCTTGAAGACAGGGGGCCTGGCTACACCTTC. As protein: CASSLEDRGPGYTF.

The rearrangement joins TRBV19 to TRBJ1-1, with D possibly TRBD1 on 5 matching bases. The CDR3 spans 15 residues. Trimming took 5 bases from V and 0 from J, leaving 13 bases between them. Germline V lookup: CDR1 LNHDA, CDR2 SQIVND (reference sequence). CDR3 protein: CASSWGGTMNTEAFF. For the CDR3, the DNA is TGTGCCAGTAGTTGGGGGGGGACGATGAACACTGAAGCTTTCTTT.

V gene TRBV3-1 (or the pseudogene TRBV3-2) combines with J gene TRBJ2-7; no clear D gene. The CDR3 contains 14 residues. Trimming left V 3 bases short and J 3 bases short, with 12 bases between. The germline V gene has CDR1 LGHDT and CDR2 YNNKEL (reference sequence). DNA of the CDR3: TGTGCCAGCAGCCAGACACGAAACCACTACGAGCAGTACTTC. This gives the protein CASSQTRNHYEQYF.

V usage is TRBV5-1 and J usage is TRBJ2-6, with 7 nucleotides matching TRBD1. CDR3 length: 16 residues. The junction had 7 bases not matched to a gene; V was cut back by 4 bases and J by 3 bases. Germline CDR1 SGHRS, CDR2 YFSETQ. The CDR3 nucleotides are TGCGCCAGCAGCCGTGACAGGGTCGATGGGGCCAACGTCCTGACTTTC. It yields the protein CASSRDRVDGANVLTF.

The CDR3 DNA sequence: TGCGCCAGCAGCTTGGCGGGGGACGAGGGGTCACCCCTCCACTTT. Translated, it gives CASSLAGDEGSPLHF. V usage is TRBV5-1 and J usage is TRBJ1-6; tentative D call: TRBD1 (5 bases). Trimming stripped 0 bases from V and 10 bases from J, with 14 bases between. In germline, CDR1 is SGHRS, CDR2 YFSETQ. CDR3 length: 15 amino acids.

The V call is TRBV13, the J call TRBJ2-7, with D hard to call. The V gene lost 2 bases and the J gene lost 2 bases, with 13 bases spanning the gap. This CDR3 is built from 15 residues. Germline V gives CDR1 PRHDT, CDR2 FYEKMQ (reference sequence). The CDR3 DNA reads TGTGCCAGCAGCTTACTCCGGCTAGGTCCCTACGAGCAGTACTTC. Translation gives CASSLLRLGPYEQYF.

This chain uses TRBV2 with TRBJ2-3; 7 bases line up with TRBD1. The CDR3 consists of 14 residues. The germline CDR1 and CDR2 sequences are SNHLY and FYNNEI. The V gene end was trimmed by 10 bases and the J gene end by 1 base; junction bases not matched to a gene: 8. For the CDR3, the DNA is TGTGCCACCGTAAGACAGGGCCGCACAGATACGCAGTATTTT. Translating gives CATVRQGRTDTQYF.

The chain has TRBV7-2 and TRBJ2-2; D is unresolved. Germline CDR1 reads SGHTA; CDR2 reads FQGNSA. V lost 3 bases and J lost 7, with 6 bases in between. The CDR3 totals 12 residues. The CDR3 is CASSFGNGELFF. The CDR3 coding sequence is TGTGCCAGCAGCTTCGGTAACGGGGAGCTGTTTTTT.

This chain joins TRBV7-2 and TRBJ2-1; D may be TRBD2 (6 bases). The CDR3 runs 13 residues. Germline CDR1 and CDR2: SGHTA and FQGNSA. V was trimmed by 5 bases and J by 9 bases, leaving 14 bases between them. CDR3 DNA: TGTGCCAGCAGCCAGCCTAGCGTCAGTGAGCAGTTCTTC. It translates to CASSQPSVSEQFF. The complete variable domain, with remaining parts taken from reference TRBV7-2 and TRBJ2-1, reads GAGVSQSPSNKVTEKGKDVELRCDPISGHTALYWYRQSLGQGLEFLIYFQGNSAPDKSGLPSDRFSAERTGGSVSTLTIQRTQQEDSAVYLCASSQPSVSEQFFGPGTRLTVL.